These 13 T cell receptor beta chains were sequenced from one sample in a study of Graves' ophthalmopathy and Graves' hyperthyroidism. Using RNA transcripts, the TCR beta CDR3 regions were amplified. HTBI-primed first-round RT-PCR preceded second-round multiplex PCR. TCRdb passed the multiplex PCR reads through MiXCR, listing each CDR3 protein once. This sample has hundreds of thousands of distinct CDR3 sequences, with around 40% found just once. The sequenced material came from peripheral blood. The source of these receptors is an adult man with Graves' ophthalmopathy.

This clonotype came up many times. The chain uses TRBV10-3 and TRBJ2-5; 11 nucleotides agree with TRBD1. Germline CDR1 ENHRY, CDR2 SYGVKD. V lost 2 bases to trimming and J lost 5 bases; unmatched junction nucleotides: 4. The CDR3 runs 15 residues. CDR3 loop: CAISEGQGAAETQYF. CDR3 DNA sequence: TGTGCCATCAGTGAGGGACAGGGGGCAGCGGAGACCCAGTACTTC.

Many counts were recorded for this clonotype. The genes are TRBV7-9 and TRBJ2-7, with TRBD1 matching 7 bases. Germline V lookup: CDR1 SEHNR, CDR2 FQNEAQ (reference sequence). Trimming took 1 base from V and 1 from J; bases not matched to a gene: 13. This CDR3 is built from 18 residues. The CDR3 reads CASSLVLKGARESYEQYF. CDR3 coding DNA: TGTGCCAGCAGCTTAGTGCTGAAGGGGGCGAGAGAATCCTACGAGCAGTACTTC.

Here the CDR3 DNA reads TGTGCCAGCAGCCAAGTTGGCACAGGGGAGACCCAGTACTTC. This gives the protein CASSQVGTGETQYF. This chain connects TRBV7-9 to TRBJ2-5; D might be TRBD1 (6 bases). V gave up 5 bases and J gave up 5 bases, with 15 bases separating them. CDR3 length: 14 residues. Germline V gene lookup returns CDR1 SEHNR and CDR2 FQNEAQ (reference sequence).

The chain uses TRBV3-1 and TRBJ2-7; D remains ambiguous. V was cut by 4 bases and J by 7 bases, with 11 bases left in between. Germline lookup yields CDR1 LGHDT and CDR2 YNNKEL (reference sequence). This CDR3 comprises 12 residues. CDR3 amino acids: CASSPDSLEQYF. The CDR3 nucleotides are TGTGCCAGCAGCCCAGACTCGCTAGAGCAGTACTTC.

The chain is built from TRBV7-9 and TRBJ1-2; the match to TRBD1 covers 11 bases. J was trimmed by 4 bases and V by 3 bases; bases with no gene match: 4. The CDR3 runs 15 residues. Looked up from germline, CDR1 is SEHNR and CDR2 is FQNEAQ (reference sequence). For the CDR3, the DNA is TGTGCCAGCAGCTTGGACAGGGGGCAAGGCTATGGCTACACCTTC. Encoded protein: CASSLDRGQGYGYTF.

V gene TRBV2 combines with J gene TRBJ2-5; D is undetermined. V lost 8 bases to trimming and J lost 4 bases, with 8 bases between them. Germline values: CDR1 SNHLY, CDR2 FYNNEI. This CDR3 region has 11 residues. The CDR3 loop reads CASARVETQYF. DNA for the CDR3: TGTGCCAGCGCCCGAGTAGAGACCCAGTACTTC. The variable domain in full, completed from reference TRBV2 and TRBJ2-5, reads EPEVTQTPSHQVTQMGQEVILRCVPISNHLYFYWYRQILGQKVEFLVSFYNNEISEKSEIFDDQFSVERPDGSNFTLKIRSTKLEDSAMYFCASARVETQYFGPGTRLLVL.

For this clonotype: A clone one base away is much larger, so this may be a read error. This chain connects TRBV24-1 to TRBJ1-5, with 10 bases aligning to TRBD1. Trimming at V came to 4 bases and at J to 6 bases, leaving 2 bases not matched to a gene. The CDR3 contains 14 residues. Germline V CDR1 and CDR2: KGHDR, SFDVKD. The DNA for the CDR3 is TGTGCCACCAGTGACTGGACAGGGGGTCAGCCCCAGCATTTT. This translates into CATSDWTGGQPQHF.

In the case of this clonotype: At one end the junction does not follow the germline gene, possibly because of a read error. The rearrangement joins TRBV7-9 to TRBJ2-5; D assignment may be TRBD1 or TRBD2 (5 bases each). This CDR3 region has 15 residues. Germline loops: CDR1 SEHNR, CDR2 FQNEAQ (reference sequence). The DNA of the CDR3 is TGTGTCAGCAGCCAACCGGGACCGCCTCGTGAGACCCAGTACTTC. It encodes CVSSQPGPPRETQYF.

This chain connects TRBV7-9 to TRBJ2-7; TRBD1 agrees at 10 bases. Germline trimming cut 4 bases from V and 5 bases from J; bases unmatched to any gene: 5. CDR1 SEHNR and CDR2 FQNEAQ come from the germline V gene (reference sequence). CDR3 length: 14 residues. This CDR3 is CASSSGQGRDEQYF. In DNA, the CDR3 is TGTGCCAGCAGCTCGGGACAGGGGAGAGACGAGCAGTACTTC.

The genes are TRBV12-3 or TRBV12-4 and TRBJ1-6; TRBD1 matches 7 bases. V shed 6 bases, J shed 8 bases, and the junction held 10 bases outside the gene matches. This CDR3 contains 15 residues. CDR3 nucleotides: TGTGCCAGCAGGTCGGGACAGAATGTTTATTCACCCCTCCACTTT. This sequence encodes CASRSGQNVYSPLHF.

This clonotype was observed at least ten times. The chain is built from TRBV15 and TRBJ1-6; TRBD1 agrees at 11 bases. The germline gives CDR1 LNHNV, CDR2 YYDKDF (reference sequence). Trimming removed 3 bases from V and 8 bases from J; junction bases left unmatched: 6. The CDR3 consists of 16 residues. The CDR3 bases are TGTGCCACCAGCAGCCCGGGACAGGGGGATCATTCACCCCTCCACTTT. Protein: CATSSPGQGDHSPLHF.

The V call is TRBV20-1, the J call TRBJ2-7; TRBD1 matches 10 bases. J gave up 2 bases and V 1 base, and 5 bases lay outside the gene matches. CDR1 is DFQATT and CDR2 is SNEGSKA in the germline V gene (reference sequence). CDR3 length equals 15 residues. The DNA of the CDR3 is TGCAGTGCTAGAGCTGGGACAGGGGTACCCTACGAGCAGTACTTC. Translated: CSARAGTGVPYEQYF.

This chain joins TRBV19 and TRBJ1-3; D possibly corresponds to TRBD1 (5 bases). Trimming removed 10 bases at V and 2 bases at J, with 15 bases between. Germline CDR1 reads LNHDA; CDR2 reads SQIVND (reference sequence). The CDR3 runs 14 residues. DNA of the CDR3: TGTGCCAAGGGCCCCGGGACGGCTGGAAACACCATATATTTT. Translating gives CAKGPGTAGNTIYF.